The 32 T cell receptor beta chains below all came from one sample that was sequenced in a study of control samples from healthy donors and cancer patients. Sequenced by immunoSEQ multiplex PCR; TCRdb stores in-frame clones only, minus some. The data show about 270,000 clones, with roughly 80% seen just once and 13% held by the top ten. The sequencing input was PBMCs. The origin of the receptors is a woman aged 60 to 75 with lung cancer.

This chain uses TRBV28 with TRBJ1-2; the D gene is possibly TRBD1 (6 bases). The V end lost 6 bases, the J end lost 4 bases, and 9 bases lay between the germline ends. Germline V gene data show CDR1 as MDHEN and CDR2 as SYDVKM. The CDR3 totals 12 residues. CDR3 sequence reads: CASSQGPYGYTF. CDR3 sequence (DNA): TGTGCCAGCAGCCAGGGGCCCTATGGCTACACCTTC.

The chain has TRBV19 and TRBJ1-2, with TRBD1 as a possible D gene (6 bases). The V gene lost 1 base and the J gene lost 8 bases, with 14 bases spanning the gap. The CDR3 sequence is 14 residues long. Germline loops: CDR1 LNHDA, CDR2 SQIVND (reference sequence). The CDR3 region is CASSIANRGQGYTF. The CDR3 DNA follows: TGTGCCAGTAGTATAGCCAATCGGGGGCAGGGCTACACCTTC.

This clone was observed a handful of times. As DNA, the CDR3 is TGTGCCACCAGCAGAGCAGGACAGGGAAGTCAGCCCCAGCATTTT. It encodes CATSRAGQGSQPQHF. This chain links TRBV15 with TRBJ1-5; 8 positions match TRBD1. Germline lookup yields CDR1 LNHNV and CDR2 YYDKDF (reference sequence). V lost 1 base to trimming and J lost 6 bases; unmatched junction nucleotides: 5. This CDR3 comprises 15 residues.

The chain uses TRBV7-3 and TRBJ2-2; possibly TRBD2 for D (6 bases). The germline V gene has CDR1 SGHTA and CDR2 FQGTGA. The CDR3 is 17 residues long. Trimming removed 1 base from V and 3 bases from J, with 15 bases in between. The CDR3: CASSLRAGRRYTGELFF. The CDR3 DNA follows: TGTGCCAGCAGCTTAAGGGCGGGGCGGAGGTACACCGGGGAGCTGTTTTTT.

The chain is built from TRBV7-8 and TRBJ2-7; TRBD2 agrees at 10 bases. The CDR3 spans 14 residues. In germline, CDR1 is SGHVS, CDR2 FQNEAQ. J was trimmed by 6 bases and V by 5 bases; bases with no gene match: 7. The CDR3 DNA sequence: TGTGCCAGCAGCCCTGGGACTAGCGCGGGCGAGCAGTACTTC. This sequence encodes CASSPGTSAGEQYF. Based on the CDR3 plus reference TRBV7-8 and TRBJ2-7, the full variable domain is GAGVSQSPRYKVAKRGQDVALRCDPISGHVSLFWYQQALGQGPEFLTYFQNEAQLDKSGLPSDRFFAERPEGSVSTLKIQRTQQEDSAVYLCASSPGTSAGEQYFGPGTRLTVT.

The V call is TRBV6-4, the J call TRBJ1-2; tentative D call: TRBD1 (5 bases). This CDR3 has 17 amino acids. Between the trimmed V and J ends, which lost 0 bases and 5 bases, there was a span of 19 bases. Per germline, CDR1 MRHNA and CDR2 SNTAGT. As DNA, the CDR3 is TGTGCCAGCAGTGACTCTTCTTGGGGGGTCCGGGCGTATGGCTACACCTTC. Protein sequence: CASSDSSWGVRAYGYTF.

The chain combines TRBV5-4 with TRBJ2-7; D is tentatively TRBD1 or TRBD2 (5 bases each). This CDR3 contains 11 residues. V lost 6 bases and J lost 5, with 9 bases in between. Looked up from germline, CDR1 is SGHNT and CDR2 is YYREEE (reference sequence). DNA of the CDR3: TGTGCCAGCACCCGGGACGACGAGCAGTACTTC. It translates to CASTRDDEQYF.

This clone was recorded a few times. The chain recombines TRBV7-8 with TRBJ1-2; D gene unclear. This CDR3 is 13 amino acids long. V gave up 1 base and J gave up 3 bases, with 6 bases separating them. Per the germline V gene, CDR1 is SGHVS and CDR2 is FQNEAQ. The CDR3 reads CASSLESYYGYTF. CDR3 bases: TGTGCCAGCAGCTTAGAGTCTTACTATGGCTACACCTTC.

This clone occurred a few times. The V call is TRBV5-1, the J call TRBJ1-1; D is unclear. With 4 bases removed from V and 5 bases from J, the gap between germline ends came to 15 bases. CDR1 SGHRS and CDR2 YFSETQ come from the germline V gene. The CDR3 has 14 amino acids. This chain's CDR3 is CASSPLLPRTEAFF. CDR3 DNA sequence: TGCGCCAGCAGCCCCCTTCTCCCGCGGACTGAAGCTTTCTTT.

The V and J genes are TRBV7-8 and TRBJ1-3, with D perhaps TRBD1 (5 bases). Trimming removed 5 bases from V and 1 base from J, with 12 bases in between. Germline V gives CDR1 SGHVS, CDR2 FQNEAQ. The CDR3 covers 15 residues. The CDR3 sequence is CASSQWGGSGNTIYF. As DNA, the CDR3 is TGTGCCAGCAGCCAGTGGGGGGGTTCTGGAAACACCATATATTTT.

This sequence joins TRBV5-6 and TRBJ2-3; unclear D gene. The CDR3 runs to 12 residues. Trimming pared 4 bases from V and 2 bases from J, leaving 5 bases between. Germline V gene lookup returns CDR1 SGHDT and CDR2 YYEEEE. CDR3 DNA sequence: TGTGCCAGCAGCCGACTCACAGATACGCAGTATTTT. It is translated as CASSRLTDTQYF.

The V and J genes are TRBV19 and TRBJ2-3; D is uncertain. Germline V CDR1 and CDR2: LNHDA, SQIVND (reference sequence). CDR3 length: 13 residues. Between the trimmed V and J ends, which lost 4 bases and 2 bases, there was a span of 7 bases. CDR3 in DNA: TGTGCCAGTAGTACACTCGACACAGATACGCAGTATTTT. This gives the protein CASSTLDTDTQYF.

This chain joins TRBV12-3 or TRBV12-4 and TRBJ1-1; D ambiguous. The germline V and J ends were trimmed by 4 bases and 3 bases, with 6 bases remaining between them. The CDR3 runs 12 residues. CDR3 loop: CASSSSYTEAFF. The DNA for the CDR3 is TGTGCCAGCAGTTCGAGTTACACTGAAGCTTTCTTT.

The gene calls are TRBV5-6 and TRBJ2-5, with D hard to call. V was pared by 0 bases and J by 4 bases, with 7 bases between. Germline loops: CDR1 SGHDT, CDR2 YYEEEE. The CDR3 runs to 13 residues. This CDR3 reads CASSLADVETQYF. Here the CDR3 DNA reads TGTGCCAGCAGCTTGGCCGATGTAGAGACCCAGTACTTC. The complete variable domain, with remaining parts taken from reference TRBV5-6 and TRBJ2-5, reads DAGVTQSPTHLIKTRGQQVTLRCSPKSGHDTVSWYQQALGQGPQFIFQYYEEEERQRGNFPDRFSGHQFPNYSSELNVNALLLGDSALYLCASSLADVETQYFGPGTRLLVL.

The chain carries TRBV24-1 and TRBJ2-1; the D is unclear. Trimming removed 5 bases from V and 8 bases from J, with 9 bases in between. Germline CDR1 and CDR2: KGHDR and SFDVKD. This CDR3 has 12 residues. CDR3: CATSAREDEQFF. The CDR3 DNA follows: TGTGCCACCAGTGCCCGAGAGGATGAGCAGTTCTTC.

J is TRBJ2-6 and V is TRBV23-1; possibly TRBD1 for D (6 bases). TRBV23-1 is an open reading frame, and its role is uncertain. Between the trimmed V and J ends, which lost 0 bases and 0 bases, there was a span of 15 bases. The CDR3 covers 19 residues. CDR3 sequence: CASSQSMAGTSSGANVLTF. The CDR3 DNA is TGCGCCAGCAGTCAATCGATGGCAGGGACAAGCTCTGGGGCCAACGTCCTGACTTTC.

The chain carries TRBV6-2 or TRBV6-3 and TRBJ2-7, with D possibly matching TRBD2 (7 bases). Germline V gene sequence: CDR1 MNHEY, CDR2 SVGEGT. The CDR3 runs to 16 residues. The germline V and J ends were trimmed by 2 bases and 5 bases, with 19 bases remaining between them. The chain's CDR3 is CASSYPRGGVVDEQYF. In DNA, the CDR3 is TGTGCCAGCAGTTACCCCCGAGGGGGGGTAGTCGACGAGCAGTACTTC.

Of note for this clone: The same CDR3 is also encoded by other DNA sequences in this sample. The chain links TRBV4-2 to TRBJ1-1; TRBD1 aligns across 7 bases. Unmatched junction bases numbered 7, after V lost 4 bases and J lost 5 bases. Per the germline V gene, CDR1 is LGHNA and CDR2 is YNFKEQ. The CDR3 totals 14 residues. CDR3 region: CASSPDRAGTEAFF. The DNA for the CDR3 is TGTGCCAGCAGCCCAGACAGGGCCGGGACTGAAGCTTTCTTT.

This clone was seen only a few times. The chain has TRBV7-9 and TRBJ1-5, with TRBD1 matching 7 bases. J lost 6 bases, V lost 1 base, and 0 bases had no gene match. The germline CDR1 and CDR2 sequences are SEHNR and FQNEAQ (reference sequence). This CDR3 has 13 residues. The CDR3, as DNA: TGTGCCAGCAGCTTAGACAGGGGTCAGCCCCAGCATTTT. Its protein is CASSLDRGQPQHF.

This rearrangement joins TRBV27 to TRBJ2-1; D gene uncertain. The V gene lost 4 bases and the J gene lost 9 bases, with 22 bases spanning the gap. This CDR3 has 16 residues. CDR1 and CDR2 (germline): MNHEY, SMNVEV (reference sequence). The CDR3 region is CASSSQKGWPPREQFF. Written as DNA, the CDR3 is TGTGCCAGCAGTTCCCAGAAGGGATGGCCCCCCCGTGAGCAGTTCTTC.

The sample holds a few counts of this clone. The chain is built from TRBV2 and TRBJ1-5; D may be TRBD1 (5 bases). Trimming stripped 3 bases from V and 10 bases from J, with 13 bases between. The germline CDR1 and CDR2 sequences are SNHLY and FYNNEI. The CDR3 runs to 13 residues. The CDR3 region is CASSEGPLFPQHF. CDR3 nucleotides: TGTGCCAGCAGTGAGGGGCCGTTGTTTCCCCAGCATTTT.

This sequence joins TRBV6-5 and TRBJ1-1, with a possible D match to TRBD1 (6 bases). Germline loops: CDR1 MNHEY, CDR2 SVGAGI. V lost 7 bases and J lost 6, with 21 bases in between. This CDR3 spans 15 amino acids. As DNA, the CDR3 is TGTGCCAGCACCCTAGGGGGGACGGCAGTTGCTGAAGCTTTCTTT. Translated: CASTLGGTAVAEAFF.

CDR3 bases: TGTGCCAGCAGCGTAGTGGGAGTCTCCTACAATGAGCAGTTCTTC. Amino acid sequence: CASSVVGVSYNEQFF. The V gene is TRBV9, the J gene TRBJ2-1, with D perhaps matching TRBD2 (5 bases). In germline, CDR1 is SGDLS, CDR2 YYNGEE. The CDR3 totals 15 residues. The V end was cut by 0 bases, the J end by 0 bases, with 7 bases between.

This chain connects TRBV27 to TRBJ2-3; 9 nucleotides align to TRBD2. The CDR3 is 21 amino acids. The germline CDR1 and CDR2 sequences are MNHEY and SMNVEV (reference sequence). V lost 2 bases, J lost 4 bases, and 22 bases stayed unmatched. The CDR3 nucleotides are TGTGCCAGCAGTTTAAAGGTCGGGCCCCGGGGACGTAGCGGGAGCGCAGATACGCAGTATTTT. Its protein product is CASSLKVGPRGRSGSADTQYF.

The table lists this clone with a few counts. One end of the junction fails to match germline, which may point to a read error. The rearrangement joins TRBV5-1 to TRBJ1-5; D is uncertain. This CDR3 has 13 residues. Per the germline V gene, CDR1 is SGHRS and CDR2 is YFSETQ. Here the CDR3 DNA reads TGCGCCAGCAGATTGGCAGTAGGACAGCCCCAGCATTTT. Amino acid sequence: CASRLAVGQPQHF.

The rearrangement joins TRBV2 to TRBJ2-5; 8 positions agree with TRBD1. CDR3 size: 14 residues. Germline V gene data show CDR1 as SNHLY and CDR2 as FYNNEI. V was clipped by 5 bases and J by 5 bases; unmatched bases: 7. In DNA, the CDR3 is TGTGCCAGCAGTCAGGGGGCTATCGGGGAGACCCAGTACTTC. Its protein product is CASSQGAIGETQYF. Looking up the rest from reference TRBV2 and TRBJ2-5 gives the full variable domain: EPEVTQTPSHQVTQMGQEVILRCVPISNHLYFYWYRQILGQKVEFLVSFYNNEISEKSEIFDDQFSVERPDGSNFTLKIRSTKLEDSAMYFCASSQGAIGETQYFGPGTRLLVL.

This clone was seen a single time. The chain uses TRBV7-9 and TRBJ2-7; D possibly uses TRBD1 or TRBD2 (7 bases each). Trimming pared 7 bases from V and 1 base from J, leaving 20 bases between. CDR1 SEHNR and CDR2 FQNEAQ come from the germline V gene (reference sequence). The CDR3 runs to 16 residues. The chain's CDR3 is CASTPGGDTGSYEQYF. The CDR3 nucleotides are TGTGCCAGCACCCCAGGGGGGGACACCGGTTCCTACGAGCAGTACTTC.

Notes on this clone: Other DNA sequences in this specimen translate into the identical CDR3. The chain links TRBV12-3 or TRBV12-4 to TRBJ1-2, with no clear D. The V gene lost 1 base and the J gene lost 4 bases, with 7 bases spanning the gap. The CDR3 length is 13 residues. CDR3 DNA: TGTGCCAGCAGTTTAGGGGCTGCCTATGGCTACACCTTC. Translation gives CASSLGAAYGYTF.

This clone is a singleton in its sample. The CDR3 here is CASSLDGGSWYGYTF. CDR3 DNA: TGTGCCAGCAGCTTAGACGGGGGCAGCTGGTATGGCTACACCTTC. The V and J genes are TRBV7-9 and TRBJ1-2; weak D call: TRBD1 (6 bases). Germline CDR1 SEHNR, CDR2 FQNEAQ (reference sequence). The V gene lost 1 base and the J gene lost 5 bases, with 14 bases spanning the gap. The CDR3 length is 15 residues.

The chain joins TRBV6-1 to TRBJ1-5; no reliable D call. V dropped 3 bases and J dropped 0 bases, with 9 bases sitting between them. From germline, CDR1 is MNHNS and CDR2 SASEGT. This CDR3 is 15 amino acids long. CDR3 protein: CASSEHGVSNQPQHF. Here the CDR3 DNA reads TGTGCCAGCAGTGAGCATGGGGTTAGCAATCAGCCCCAGCATTTT.

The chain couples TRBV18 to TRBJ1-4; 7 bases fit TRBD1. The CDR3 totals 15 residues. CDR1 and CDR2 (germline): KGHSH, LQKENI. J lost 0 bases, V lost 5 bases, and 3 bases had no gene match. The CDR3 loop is CASSTGQATNEKLFF. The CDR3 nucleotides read TGTGCCAGCTCAACTGGACAGGCAACTAATGAAAAACTGTTTTTT.

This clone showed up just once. The CDR3 DNA sequence: TGTGCCAGCAGCCGCGGACAGGGGGACGATAGCAATCAGCCCCAGCATTTT. This sequence encodes CASSRGQGDDSNQPQHF. The J gene is TRBJ1-5, the V gene TRBV3-1 (or the pseudogene TRBV3-2), with 10 nucleotides matching TRBD1. V lost 4 bases and J lost 0; bases outside the gene matches: 6. The CDR3 has 17 residues. Germline values: CDR1 LGHDT, CDR2 YNNKEL (reference sequence).